This is a list of T cell receptor beta chains from one sample in a study of T cell repertoires in cytomegalovirus infection. In TCRdb, the reads were re-called with MiXCR into one record per CDR3 protein. This table has 100,000 to 150,000 distinct CDR3 sequences, 25% to 35% appearing once. These receptors' targets are unknown. The sample here was CD8+ T cells from cultured PBMCs, taken from culture after CMV antigen stimulation. Receptors were obtained from a human donor in good health (CMV status not recorded). Some clones in this sample may be carry-over from other donors' samples. CDR3s include the opening cysteine and the closing phenylalanine or tryptophan. D genes are given only for firm matches. Clone size, where shown, is once, few, many, or a class for clones that have expanded.

d_gene	abundance	v_gene	j_gene	len	CDR3nt	CDR3aa
TRBD1	NA	TRBV7-6	TRBJ2-7	17	TGTGCCAGCAGCTTAGAGGCCGGGACAGGGGCACCTAGGGAGCAGTACTTC	CASSLEAGTGAPREQYF
NA	NA	TRBV20-1	TRBJ2-7	11	TGCAGTGTTGCGGGTGGACGCGAGCAGTACTTC	CSVAGGREQYF
TRBD2	NA	TRBV4-1	TRBJ2-3	17	TGCGCCAGCAGCGCCGGACTAGCGGGGGGCCGCACAGATACGCAGTATTTT	CASSAGLAGGRTDTQYF
NA	NA	TRBV7-4	TRBJ2-1	14	TGTGCCAGTGAGGGGTTGGGGGTATACAATGAGCAGTTCTTC	CASEGLGVYNEQFF
NA	once	TRBV19	TRBJ2-1	17	TGTGCCAGTAGCACTCGATCGGGGTGGTGGGGAGACAATGAGCAGTTCTTC	CASSTRSGWWGDNEQFF
TRBD2	many	TRBV7-6	TRBJ2-3	15	TGTGCCAGCAGCTTAGTAAAGCGGGGTACAGATACGCAGTATTTT	CASSLVKRGTDTQYF
NA	many	TRBV28	TRBJ2-5	13	TGTGCCAGCACCGACCCACCTACGCGACTTCCGTACTTC	CASTDPPTRLPYF
TRBD2	few	TRBV6-1	TRBJ2-1	12	TGTGCCAGCAGTGGGGGACTAGCGATGCAGTTCTTC	CASSGGLAMQFF
TRBD1	NA	TRBV7-9	TRBJ2-7	16	TGTGCCAGTAGCGCGAGGGACAGGGGGCCCTCCTACGAGCAGTACTTC	CASSARDRGPSYEQYF
TRBD1	NA	TRBV7-9	TRBJ2-6	16	TGTGCCAGCAGCTGGGACAGGGGGCCTGGGGCCAACGTCCTGACTTTC	CASSWDRGPGANVLTF
NA	few	TRBV10-3	TRBJ2-1	15	TGTGCCATCAGTGAGGGGCAGGGGCCTTACAATGAGCAGTTCTTC	CAISEGQGPYNEQFF
NA	NA	TRBV7-9	TRBJ1-2	14	TGTGCCAGCAGCTTAGGGACAGATAACTATGGCTACACCTTC	CASSLGTDNYGYTF
NA	NA	TRBV7-2	TRBJ2-1	13	TGTGCCAGCAGCTTAGCACTGGTGACCGAGCAGTTCTTC	CASSLALVTEQFF
TRBD1	NA	TRBV7-2	TRBJ2-1	20	TGTGCCAGCAGCACAAGGACAGGCCACCTATTCGCGGAGATTCTCAAGGAGCAGTTCTTC	CASSTRTGHLFAEILKEQFF
TRBD1	many	TRBV7-8	TRBJ2-7	15	TGTGCCAGCAGCGAGCACAGGGGGGCCTCCTACGAGCAGTACTTC	CASSEHRGASYEQYF
TRBD1	once	TRBV10-3	TRBJ2-7	15	TGTGCCATCGGGAGCCGGGACAGGGGGTCCGAGGAGCAGTACTTC	CAIGSRDRGSEEQYF
TRBD1	few	TRBV12-3/TRBV12-4	TRBJ2-5	16	TGTGCCAGCAGTTTCGGGACAGGGTTTCGGCAAGAGACCCAGTACTTC	CASSFGTGFRQETQYF
TRBD1	NA	TRBV28	TRBJ1-6	15	TGTGCCAGCAGTGAGGGACAGTCTTATAATTCACCCCTCCACTTT	CASSEGQSYNSPLHF
TRBD1	NA	TRBV20-1	TRBJ1-5	15	TGCAGTGCTGGGTCCCGACAGGGACGCAATCAGCCCCAGCATTTT	CSAGSRQGRNQPQHF
NA	few	TRBV7-9	TRBJ2-1	16	TGTGCCAGCAGCTCCACGCGGCGAACCAACTACAATGAGCAGTTCTTC	CASSSTRRTNYNEQFF
NA	NA	TRBV4-1	TRBJ1-6	14	TGCGCCAGCAGCCAAGTACAGTATAATTCACCCCTCCACTTT	CASSQVQYNSPLHF
NA	NA	TRBV7-3	TRBJ2-7	13	TGTGCCAGCAGCCCCGATGTCTCCTACGAGCAGTACTTC	CASSPDVSYEQYF
TRBD2	NA	TRBV15	TRBJ2-5	17	TGTGCCACCAGCAGAGAGATGGGACTAGCATCAGGGGAGACCCAGTACTTC	CATSREMGLASGETQYF
TRBD1	NA	TRBV29-1	TRBJ2-7	15	TGCAGCGTCAAAGCACAGGGGGCGGTTTCCTACGAGCAGTACTTC	CSVKAQGAVSYEQYF
NA	few	TRBV12-3/TRBV12-4	TRBJ2-7	10	TGTGCCAGCAGTTTAAATGAGCAGTACTTC	CASSLNEQYF
NA	NA	TRBV12-5	TRBJ2-1	13	TGTGCTACCCTTTTGGCAGGGAACAATGAGCAGTTCTTC	CATLLAGNNEQFF
NA	NA	TRBV20-1	TRBJ1-3	13	TGCAGTGCTAGAGATAATAATCAGAACACCATATATTTT	CSARDNNQNTIYF
NA	few	TRBV4-1	TRBJ2-5	14	TGCGCCAGCAGCCAAGGGATAGGGCCAGAGACCCAGTACTTC	CASSQGIGPETQYF
NA	NA	TRBV5-4	TRBJ1-2	14	NA	CASSLAWGQGSLTF
TRBD1	NA	TRBV19	TRBJ1-1	14	TGTGCCAGTAGTATTGGACAGGGGAACACTGAAGCTTTCTTT	CASSIGQGNTEAFF
NA	NA	TRBV7-6	TRBJ2-7	17	TGTGCCAGCAGCCCCAGATTGGGGTCCTCAAATCCCTACGAGCAGTACTTC	CASSPRLGSSNPYEQYF
NA	many	TRBV10-3	TRBJ2-1	14	TGTGCCATCAGTGAACCCGAGGTGTACAATGAGCAGTTCTTC	CAISEPEVYNEQFF
TRBD2	many	TRBV29-1	TRBJ2-1	16	TGCAGCGTTGAAGGGTTGCAGCGGGGGGGTTACAATGAGCAGTTCTTC	CSVEGLQRGGYNEQFF